This TCR beta chain was recovered during a study of T cell repertoires in cytomegalovirus infection. Each CDR3 protein is one row after TCRdb ran MiXCR on the reads. The table includes 570,000 or so distinct CDR3 sequences, around two fifths detected once. V shed 3 bases and J 1 base; nucleotides not matched to a gene: 7. Per the germline V gene, CDR1 is LNHDA and CDR2 is SQIVND (reference sequence). This CDR3 comprises 16 residues. In this sample, this clonotype turned up a few times. Antigen specificity is unknown. The input for sequencing was cultured PBMCs, taken from culture after CMV antigen stimulation. The chain couples TRBV19 to TRBJ2-7; 9 bases match TRBD1. The TCR originated in a human donor in good health (CMV status not recorded). Some clones in this sample may be carry-over from other donors' samples. The CDR3 protein is CASSMGQGRKSYEQYF. CDR3 sequence (DNA): TGTGCCAGTAGTATGGGACAGGGAAGGAAATCCTACGAGCAGTACTTC.